This T cell receptor beta chain was captured by sequencing in a study of T cells in Graves' hyperthyroidism and ophthalmopathy. Germline loops: CDR1 SGDLS, CDR2 YYNGEE. This CDR3 is 15 amino acids long. Deletions cut 0 bases from V and 3 bases from J, with 9 bases between. This clonotype occurred a few times. The TCR beta CDR3 regions underwent amplification using RNA transcripts as the source. The TCR CDR3 first-round RT-PCR relied on the HTBI primer set. TCRdb redid the calling of the multiplex PCR reads with MiXCR, one entry per CDR3 protein. The data contain some 760,000 distinct CDR3 sequences, about 15% of them singletons.

Sequenced: blood. The receptor's source is a woman between 18 and 29 years old with Graves' hyperthyroidism. The V gene is TRBV9, the J gene TRBJ1-4; a possible D gene is TRBD1 (6 bases). The CDR3 loop is CASSVGGGPNEKLFF. CDR3 bases: TGTGCCAGCAGCGTAGGGGGGGGCCCTAATGAAAAACTGTTTTTT.